This T cell receptor beta chain was identified in a study of cytomegalovirus exposure and HLA in healthy donors. Overall study results and limits: Within the data, a cluster of highly shared sequence variants was likely a sequencing artifact. Most TCR beta V segments were productive about 90% or about 30% of the time in an earlier analysis. In a later analysis, HLA-associated beta chains showed higher expansion and lower generation probabilities than comparable chains.

Primers included in the PCR were 60 Vbeta and 13 Jbeta primers. Produced via immunoSEQ multiplex PCR; TCRdb's table is partial and in-frame only. Among about 75,000 clones, more than 65% were seen once, and the ten largest hold approximately 20%. This clone has just a few counts. Its antigen is unknown. The germline V and J ends were trimmed by 0 bases and 4 bases, with 7 bases remaining between them. This CDR3 contains 13 residues. Germline CDR1 reads SGHTS; CDR2 reads YDEGEE. Material: PBMCs. The clonotype was recovered from a man aged 65 to 85 in good health and CMV-seropositive. The V gene is TRBV5-8, the J gene TRBJ1-1; D is ambiguous. The CDR3 DNA is TGTGCCAGCAGCTTGGGGTGGGCCACTGAAGCTTTCTTT. It is translated as CASSLGWATEAFF.